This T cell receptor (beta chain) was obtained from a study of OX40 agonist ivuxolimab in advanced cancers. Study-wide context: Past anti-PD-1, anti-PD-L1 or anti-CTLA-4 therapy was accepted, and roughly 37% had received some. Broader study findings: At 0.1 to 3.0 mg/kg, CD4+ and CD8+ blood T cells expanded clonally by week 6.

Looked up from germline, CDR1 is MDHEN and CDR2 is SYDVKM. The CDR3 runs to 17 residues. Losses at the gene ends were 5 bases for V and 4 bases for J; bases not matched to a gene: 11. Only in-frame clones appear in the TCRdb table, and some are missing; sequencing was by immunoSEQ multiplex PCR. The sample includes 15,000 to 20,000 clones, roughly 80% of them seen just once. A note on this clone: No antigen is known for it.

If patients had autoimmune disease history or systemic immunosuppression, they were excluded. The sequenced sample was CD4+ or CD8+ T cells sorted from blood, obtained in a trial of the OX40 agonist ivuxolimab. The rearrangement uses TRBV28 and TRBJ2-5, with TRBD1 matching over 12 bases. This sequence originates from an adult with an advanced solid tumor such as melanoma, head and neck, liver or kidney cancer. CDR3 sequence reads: CASSKGTGGGLRETQYF. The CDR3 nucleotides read TGTGCCAGCAGTAAGGGGACAGGGGGCGGGTTACGAGAGACCCAGTACTTC. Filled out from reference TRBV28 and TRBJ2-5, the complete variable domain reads DVKVTQSSRYLVKRTGEKVFLECVQDMDHENMFWYRQDPGLGLRLIYFSYDVKMKEKGDIPEGYSVSREKKERFSLILESASTNQTSMYLCASSKGTGGGLRETQYFGPGTRLLVL.